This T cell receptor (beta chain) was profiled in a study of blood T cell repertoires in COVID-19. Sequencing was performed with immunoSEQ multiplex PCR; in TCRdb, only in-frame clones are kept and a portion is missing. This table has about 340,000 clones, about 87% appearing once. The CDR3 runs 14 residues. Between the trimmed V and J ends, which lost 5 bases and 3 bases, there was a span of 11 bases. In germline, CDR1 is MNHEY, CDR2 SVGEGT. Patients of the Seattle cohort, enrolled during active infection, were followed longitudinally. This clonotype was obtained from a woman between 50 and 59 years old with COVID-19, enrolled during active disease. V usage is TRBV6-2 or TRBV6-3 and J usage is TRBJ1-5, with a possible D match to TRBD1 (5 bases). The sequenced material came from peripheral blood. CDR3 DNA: TGTGCCAGCAGTCCGACAGAGGCCAATCAGCCCCAGCATTTT. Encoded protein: CASSPTEANQPQHF.